This TCR beta chain is from a study of T cell repertoires in cytomegalovirus infection. Study as a whole: Signatures in public TCR beta sequences pointed to both CMV infection and matching HLA type.

General observations from the study: What dominated the ex vivo response were HLA-C-restricted CMV-specific TCR beta clonotypes.

This CDR3 is 15 amino acids long. V was shortened by 2 bases and J by 3 bases, with 13 bases between the two germline ends. Germline CDR1 MNHEY, CDR2 SVGAGI. TCRdb ran MiXCR on the reads and lists one entry per CDR3 protein. Among under 600,000 distinct CDR3 sequences listed, approximately 15% were seen once. At least ten counts were recorded for this clonotype. What it binds is unknown. Input material: CD8+ T cells from PBMCs. V is TRBV6-5 and J is TRBJ1-1; no definite D call. The receptor comes from a human donor in good health (CMV status not recorded). Some clones in this sample may be carry-over from other donors' samples. CDR3 region: CASSYRGLADTEAFF. The CDR3 nucleotides are TGTGCCAGCAGTTACCGCGGCCTCGCGGACACTGAAGCTTTCTTT.